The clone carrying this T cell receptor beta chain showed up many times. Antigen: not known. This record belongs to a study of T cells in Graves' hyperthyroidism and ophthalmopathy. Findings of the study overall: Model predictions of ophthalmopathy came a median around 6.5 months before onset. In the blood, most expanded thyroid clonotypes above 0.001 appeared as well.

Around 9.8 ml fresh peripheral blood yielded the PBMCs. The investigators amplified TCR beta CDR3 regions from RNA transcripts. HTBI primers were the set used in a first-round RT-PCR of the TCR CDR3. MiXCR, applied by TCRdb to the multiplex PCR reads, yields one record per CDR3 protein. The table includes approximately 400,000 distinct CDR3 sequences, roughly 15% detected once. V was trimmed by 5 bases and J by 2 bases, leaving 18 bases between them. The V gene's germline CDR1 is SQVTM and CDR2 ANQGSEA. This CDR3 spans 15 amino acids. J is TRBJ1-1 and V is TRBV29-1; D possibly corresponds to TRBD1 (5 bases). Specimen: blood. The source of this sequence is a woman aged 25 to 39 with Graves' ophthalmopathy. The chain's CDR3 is CSVPRARGRNTEAFF. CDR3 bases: TGCAGCGTTCCCCGCGCCCGGGGGAGAAACACTGAAGCTTTCTTT.